The entry that follows covers one T cell receptor beta chain sequence. Its antigen is unidentified. It was the library that attached unique molecular identifiers to individual cDNA molecules. Study processing details: 95,638 TCRs per sample was the median, with a range of about 23,224 to 750,000. MiXCR, applied by TCRdb to the reads, yields one record per CDR3 protein. The V and J calls were not made by the authors but by TCRdb's processing. Of about 120,000 distinct CDR3 sequences listed, 8% to 9.5% are singletons. The authors' total RNA extraction used unfractionated whole blood. The data were taken from a study of human T cells and chemical hapten exposure. Study background: From small differences in pooled library volume came most of the variation in per-sample TCR yields. Study-wide results and caveats: TCRs exceeding 1 in 1000 frequency stayed unchanged with DPC sensitization.

Germline CDR1 ENHRY, CDR2 SYGVKD. This CDR3 spans 15 amino acids. Trimming shortened V by 6 bases and J by 4 bases, and 18 bases separated the two germline ends. This sequence originates from a human donor in good health. Some clones in this sample may be carry-over from other donors' samples. The sequenced material came from whole blood. The chain recombines TRBV10-3 with TRBJ1-2; tentative D call: TRBD1 (6 bases). CDR3 coding DNA: TGTGCCATCAGCGTCCGGGACAACGGTCGCTATGGCTACACCTTC. Translating gives CAISVRDNGRYGYTF.